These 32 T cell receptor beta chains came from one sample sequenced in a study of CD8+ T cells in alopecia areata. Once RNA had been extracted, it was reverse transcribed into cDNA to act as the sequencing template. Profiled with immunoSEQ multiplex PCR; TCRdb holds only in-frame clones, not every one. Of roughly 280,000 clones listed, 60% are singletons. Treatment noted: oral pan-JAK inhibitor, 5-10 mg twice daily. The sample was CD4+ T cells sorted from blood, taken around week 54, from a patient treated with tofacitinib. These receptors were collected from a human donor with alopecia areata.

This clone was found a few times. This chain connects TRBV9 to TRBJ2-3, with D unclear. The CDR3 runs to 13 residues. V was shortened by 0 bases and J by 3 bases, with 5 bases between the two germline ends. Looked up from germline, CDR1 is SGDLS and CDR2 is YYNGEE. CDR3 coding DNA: TGTGCCAGCAGCGTAGTATTTACAGATACGCAGTATTTT. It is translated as CASSVVFTDTQYF.

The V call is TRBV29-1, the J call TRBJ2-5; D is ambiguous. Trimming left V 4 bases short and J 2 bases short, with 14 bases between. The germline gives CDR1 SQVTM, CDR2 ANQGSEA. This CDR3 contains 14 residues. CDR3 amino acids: CSVVPPNWQETQYF. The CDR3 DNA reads TGCAGCGTTGTACCCCCAAACTGGCAAGAGACCCAGTACTTC. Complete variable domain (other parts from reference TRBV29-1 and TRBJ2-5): SAVISQKPSRDICQRGTSLTIQCQVDSQVTMMFWYRQQPGQSLTLIATANQGSEATYESGFVIDKFPISRPNLTFSTLTVSNMSPEDSSIYLCSVVPPNWQETQYFGPGTRLLVL.

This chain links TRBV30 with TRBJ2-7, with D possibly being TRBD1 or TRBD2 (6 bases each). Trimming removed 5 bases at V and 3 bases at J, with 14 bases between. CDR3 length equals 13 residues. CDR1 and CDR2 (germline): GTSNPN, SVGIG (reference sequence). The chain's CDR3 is CAWASGAVYEQYF. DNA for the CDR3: TGTGCCTGGGCATCGGGGGCGGTCTACGAGCAGTACTTC.

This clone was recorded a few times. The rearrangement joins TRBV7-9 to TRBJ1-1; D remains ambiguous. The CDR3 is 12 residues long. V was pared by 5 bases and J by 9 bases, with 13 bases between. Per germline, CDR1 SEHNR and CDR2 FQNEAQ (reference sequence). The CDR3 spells CASSAESLKAFF. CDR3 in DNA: TGTGCCAGCAGCGCCGAATCACTCAAAGCTTTCTTT.

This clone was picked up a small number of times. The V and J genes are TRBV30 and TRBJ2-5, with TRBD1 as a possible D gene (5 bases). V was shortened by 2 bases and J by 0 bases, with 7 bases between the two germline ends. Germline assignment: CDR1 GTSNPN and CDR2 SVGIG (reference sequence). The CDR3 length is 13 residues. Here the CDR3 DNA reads TGTGCCTGGAGTCGACAGTACCAAGAGACCCAGTACTTC. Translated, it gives CAWSRQYQETQYF.

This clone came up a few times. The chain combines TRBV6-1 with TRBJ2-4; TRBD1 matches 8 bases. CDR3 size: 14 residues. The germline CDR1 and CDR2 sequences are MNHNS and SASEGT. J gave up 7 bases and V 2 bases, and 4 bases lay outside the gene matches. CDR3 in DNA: TGTGCCAGCAGTGAACCCGGGACAGGCAACATTCAGTACTTC. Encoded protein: CASSEPGTGNIQYF.

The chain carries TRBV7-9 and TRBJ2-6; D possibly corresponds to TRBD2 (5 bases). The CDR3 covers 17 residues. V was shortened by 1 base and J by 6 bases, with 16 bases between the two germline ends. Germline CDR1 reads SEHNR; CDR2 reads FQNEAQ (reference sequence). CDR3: CASSLGYGILKANVLTF. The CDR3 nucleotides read TGTGCCAGCAGCTTAGGTTACGGGATCCTTAAGGCCAACGTCCTGACTTTC.

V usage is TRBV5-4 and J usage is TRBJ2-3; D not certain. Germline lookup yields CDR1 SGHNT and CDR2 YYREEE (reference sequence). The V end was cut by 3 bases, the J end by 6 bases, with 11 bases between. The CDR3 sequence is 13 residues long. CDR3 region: CASSSVGRDTQYF. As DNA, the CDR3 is TGTGCCAGCAGCTCCGTGGGCAGGGATACGCAGTATTTT.

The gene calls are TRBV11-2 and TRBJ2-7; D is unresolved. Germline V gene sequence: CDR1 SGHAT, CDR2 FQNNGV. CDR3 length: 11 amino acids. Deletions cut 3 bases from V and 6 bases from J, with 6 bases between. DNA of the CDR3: TGTGCCAGCAGCTTTACACTCGAGCAGTACTTC. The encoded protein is CASSFTLEQYF.

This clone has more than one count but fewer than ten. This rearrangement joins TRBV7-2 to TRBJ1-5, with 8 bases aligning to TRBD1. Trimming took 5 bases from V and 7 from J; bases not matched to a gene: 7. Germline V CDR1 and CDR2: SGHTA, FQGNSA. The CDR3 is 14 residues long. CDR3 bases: TGTGCCAGCAGCCGTAACAGGGGGGGGCAGCCCCAGCATTTT. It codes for CASSRNRGGQPQHF.

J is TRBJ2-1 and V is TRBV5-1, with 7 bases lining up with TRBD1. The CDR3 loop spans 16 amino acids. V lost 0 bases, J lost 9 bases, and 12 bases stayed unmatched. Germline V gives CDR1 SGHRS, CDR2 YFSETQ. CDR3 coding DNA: TGCGCCAGCAGCTTGGGAAGAGGGGGCGCGTTCATTGAGCAGTTCTTC. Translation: CASSLGRGGAFIEQFF.

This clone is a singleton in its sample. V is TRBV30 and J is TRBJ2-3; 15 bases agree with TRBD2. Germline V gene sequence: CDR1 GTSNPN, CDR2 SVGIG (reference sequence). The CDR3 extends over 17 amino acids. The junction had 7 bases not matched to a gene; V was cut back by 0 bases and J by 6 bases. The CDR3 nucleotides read TGTGCCTGGAGTGTGTGGCGGACTAGCGGGGGGGCGGATACGCAGTATTTT. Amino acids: CAWSVWRTSGGADTQYF.

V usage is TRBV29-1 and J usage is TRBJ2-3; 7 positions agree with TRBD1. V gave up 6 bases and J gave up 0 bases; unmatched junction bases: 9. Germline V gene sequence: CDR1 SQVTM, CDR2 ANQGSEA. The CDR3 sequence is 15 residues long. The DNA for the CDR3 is TGCAGCGTGGGTTTACCGGACAGGAGCACAGATACGCAGTATTTT. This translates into CSVGLPDRSTDTQYF.

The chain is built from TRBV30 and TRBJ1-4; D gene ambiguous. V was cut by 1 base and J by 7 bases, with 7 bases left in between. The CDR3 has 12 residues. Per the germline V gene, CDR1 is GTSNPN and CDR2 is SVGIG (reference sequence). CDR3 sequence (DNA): TGTGCCTGGAGTGACAATGGTGAAAAACTGTTTTTT. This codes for CAWSDNGEKLFF.

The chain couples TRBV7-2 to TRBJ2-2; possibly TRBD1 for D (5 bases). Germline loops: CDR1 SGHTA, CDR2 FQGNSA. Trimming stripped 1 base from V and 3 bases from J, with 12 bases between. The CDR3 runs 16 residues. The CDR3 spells CASSLGPGLDTGELFF. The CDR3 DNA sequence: TGTGCCAGCAGCTTAGGCCCAGGGTTGGACACCGGGGAGCTGTTTTTT. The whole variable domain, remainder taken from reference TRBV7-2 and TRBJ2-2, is GAGVSQSPSNKVTEKGKDVELRCDPISGHTALYWYRQSLGQGLEFLIYFQGNSAPDKSGLPSDRFSAERTGGSVSTLTIQRTQQEDSAVYLCASSLGPGLDTGELFFGEGSRLTVL.

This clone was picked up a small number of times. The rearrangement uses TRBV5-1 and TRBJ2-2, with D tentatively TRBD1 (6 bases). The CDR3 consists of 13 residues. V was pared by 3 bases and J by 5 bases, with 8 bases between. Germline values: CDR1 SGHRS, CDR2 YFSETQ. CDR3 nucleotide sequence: TGCGCCAGCAGCTCACAGGGTACCGGGGAGCTGTTTTTT. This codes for CASSSQGTGELFF.

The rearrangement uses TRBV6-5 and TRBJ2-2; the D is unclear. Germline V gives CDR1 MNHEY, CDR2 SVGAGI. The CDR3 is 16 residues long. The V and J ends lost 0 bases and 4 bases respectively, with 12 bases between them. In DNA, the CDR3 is TGTGCCAGCAGTTACTCGAGAAAGGGTCCCACCGGGGAGCTGTTTTTT. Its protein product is CASSYSRKGPTGELFF.

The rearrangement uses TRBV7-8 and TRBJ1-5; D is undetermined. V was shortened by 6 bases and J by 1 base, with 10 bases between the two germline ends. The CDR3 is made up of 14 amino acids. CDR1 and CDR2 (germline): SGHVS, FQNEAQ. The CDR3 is CASSAGTSNQPQHF. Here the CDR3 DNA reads TGTGCCAGCAGTGCGGGCACAAGCAATCAGCCCCAGCATTTT.

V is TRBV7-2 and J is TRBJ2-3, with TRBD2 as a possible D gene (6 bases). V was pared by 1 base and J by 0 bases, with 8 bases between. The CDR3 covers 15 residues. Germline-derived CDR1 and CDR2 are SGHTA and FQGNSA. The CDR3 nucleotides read TGTGCCAGCAGCTTAGTTGCGGGGAGCACAGATACGCAGTATTTT. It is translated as CASSLVAGSTDTQYF.

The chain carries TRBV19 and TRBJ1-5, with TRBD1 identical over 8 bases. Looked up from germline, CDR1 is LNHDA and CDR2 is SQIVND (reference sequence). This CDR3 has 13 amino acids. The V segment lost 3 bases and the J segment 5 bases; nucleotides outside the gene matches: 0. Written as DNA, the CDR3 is TGTGCCAGTAGTATGGACAGGGATCAGCCCCAGCATTTT. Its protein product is CASSMDRDQPQHF.

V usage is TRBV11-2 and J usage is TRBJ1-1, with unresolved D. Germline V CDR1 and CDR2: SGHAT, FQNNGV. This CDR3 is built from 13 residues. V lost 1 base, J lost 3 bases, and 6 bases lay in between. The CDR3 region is CASSLVADTEAFF. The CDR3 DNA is TGTGCCAGCAGCTTAGTGGCCGACACTGAAGCTTTCTTT.

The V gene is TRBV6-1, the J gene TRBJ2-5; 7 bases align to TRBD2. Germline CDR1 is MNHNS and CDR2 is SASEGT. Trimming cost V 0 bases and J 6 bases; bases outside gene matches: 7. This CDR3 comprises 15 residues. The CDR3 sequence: CASSEALSGTKTQYF. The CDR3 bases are TGTGCCAGCAGTGAAGCGCTTTCAGGGACTAAGACCCAGTACTTC.

DNA for the CDR3: TGTGCCAGCAGCTTAGGACTAGCGGAGAGGACCCAGTACTTC. It yields the protein CASSLGLAERTQYF. The chain recombines TRBV7-2 with TRBJ2-5; the match to TRBD2 covers 9 bases. This CDR3 is built from 14 residues. Trimming at V came to 1 base and at J to 7 bases, leaving 4 bases not matched to a gene. Per the germline V gene, CDR1 is SGHTA and CDR2 is FQGNSA.

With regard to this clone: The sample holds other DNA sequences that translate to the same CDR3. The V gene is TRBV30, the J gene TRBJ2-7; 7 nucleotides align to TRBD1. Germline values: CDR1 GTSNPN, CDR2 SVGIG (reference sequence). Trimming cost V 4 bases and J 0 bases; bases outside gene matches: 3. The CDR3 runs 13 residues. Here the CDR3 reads CAWTRGLSYEQYF. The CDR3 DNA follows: TGTGCCTGGACAAGGGGGCTCTCCTACGAGCAGTACTTC.

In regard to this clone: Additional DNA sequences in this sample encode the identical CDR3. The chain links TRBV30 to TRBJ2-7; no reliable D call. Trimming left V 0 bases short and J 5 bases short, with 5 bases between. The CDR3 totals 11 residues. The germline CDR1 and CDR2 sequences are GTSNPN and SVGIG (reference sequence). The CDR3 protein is CAWSVLDEQYF. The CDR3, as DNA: TGTGCCTGGAGTGTACTGGACGAGCAGTACTTC.

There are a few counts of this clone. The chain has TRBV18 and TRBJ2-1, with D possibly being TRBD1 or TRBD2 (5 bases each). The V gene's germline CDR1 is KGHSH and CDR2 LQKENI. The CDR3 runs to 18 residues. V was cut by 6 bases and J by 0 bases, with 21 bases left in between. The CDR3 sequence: CASSRRPGTGSSYNEQFF. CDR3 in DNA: TGTGCCAGCTCGCGTCGGCCGGGAACAGGAAGCTCCTACAATGAGCAGTTCTTC. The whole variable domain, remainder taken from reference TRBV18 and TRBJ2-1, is NAGVMQNPRHLVRRRGQEARLRCSPMKGHSHVYWYRQLPEEGLKFMVYLQKENIIDESGMPKERFSAEFPKEGPSILRIQQVVRGDSAAYFCASSRRPGTGSSYNEQFFGPGTRLTVL.

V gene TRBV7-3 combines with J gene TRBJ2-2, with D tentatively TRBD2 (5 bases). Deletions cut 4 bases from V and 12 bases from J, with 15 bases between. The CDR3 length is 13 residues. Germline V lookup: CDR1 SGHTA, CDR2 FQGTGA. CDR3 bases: TGTGCCAGCAGCTCCCGGGGTGCCTCCAAGCTGTTTTTT. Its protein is CASSSRGASKLFF. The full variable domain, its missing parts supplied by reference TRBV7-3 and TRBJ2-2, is GAGVSQTPSNKVTEKGKYVELRCDPISGHTALYWYRQSLGQGPEFLIYFQGTGAADDSGLPNDRFFAVRPEGSVSTLKIQRTERGDSAVYLCASSSRGASKLFFGEGSRLTVL.

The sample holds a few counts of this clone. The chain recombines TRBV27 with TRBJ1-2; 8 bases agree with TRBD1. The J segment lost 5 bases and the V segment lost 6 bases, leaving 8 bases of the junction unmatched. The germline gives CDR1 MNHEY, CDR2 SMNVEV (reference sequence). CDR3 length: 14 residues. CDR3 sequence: CASRGDRPSYGYTF. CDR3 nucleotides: TGTGCCAGCAGGGGGGACAGGCCCTCGTATGGCTACACCTTC.

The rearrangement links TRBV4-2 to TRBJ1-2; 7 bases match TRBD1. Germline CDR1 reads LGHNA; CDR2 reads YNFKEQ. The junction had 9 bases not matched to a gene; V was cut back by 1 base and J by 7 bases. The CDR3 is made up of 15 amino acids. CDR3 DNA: TGTGCCAGCAGCCAAGCCACAGGGGATGGTAGTGGCTACACCTTC. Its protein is CASSQATGDGSGYTF.

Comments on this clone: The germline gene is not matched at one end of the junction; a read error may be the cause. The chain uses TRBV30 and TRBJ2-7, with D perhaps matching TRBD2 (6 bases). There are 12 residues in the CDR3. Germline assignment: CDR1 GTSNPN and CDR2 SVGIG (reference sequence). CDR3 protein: CAWSYQGLERNF. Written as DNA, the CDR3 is TGTGCCTGGTCGTATCAGGGACTGGAACGCAACTTC. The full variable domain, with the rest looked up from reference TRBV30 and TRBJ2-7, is SQTIHQWPATLVQPVGSPLSLECTVEGTSNPNLYWYRQAAGRGLQLLFYSVGIGQISSEVPQNLSASRPQDRQFILSSKKLLLSDSGFYLCAWSYQGLERNFGPGTRLTVT.

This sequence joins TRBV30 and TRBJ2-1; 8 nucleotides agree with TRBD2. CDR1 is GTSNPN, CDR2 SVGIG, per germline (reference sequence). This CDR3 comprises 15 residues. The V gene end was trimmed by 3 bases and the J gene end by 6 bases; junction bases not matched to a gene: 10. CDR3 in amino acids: CAWRIFAGGVNEQFF. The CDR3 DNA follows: TGTGCCTGGAGGATTTTTGCGGGGGGTGTCAATGAGCAGTTCTTC.

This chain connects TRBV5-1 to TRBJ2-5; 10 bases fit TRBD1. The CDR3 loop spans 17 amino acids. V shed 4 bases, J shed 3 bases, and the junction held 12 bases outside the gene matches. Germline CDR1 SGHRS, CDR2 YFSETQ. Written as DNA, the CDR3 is TGCGCCAGCAGCGGGAAGAGGGACAGGGGTTGGGAAGAGACCCAGTACTTC. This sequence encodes CASSGKRDRGWEETQYF.